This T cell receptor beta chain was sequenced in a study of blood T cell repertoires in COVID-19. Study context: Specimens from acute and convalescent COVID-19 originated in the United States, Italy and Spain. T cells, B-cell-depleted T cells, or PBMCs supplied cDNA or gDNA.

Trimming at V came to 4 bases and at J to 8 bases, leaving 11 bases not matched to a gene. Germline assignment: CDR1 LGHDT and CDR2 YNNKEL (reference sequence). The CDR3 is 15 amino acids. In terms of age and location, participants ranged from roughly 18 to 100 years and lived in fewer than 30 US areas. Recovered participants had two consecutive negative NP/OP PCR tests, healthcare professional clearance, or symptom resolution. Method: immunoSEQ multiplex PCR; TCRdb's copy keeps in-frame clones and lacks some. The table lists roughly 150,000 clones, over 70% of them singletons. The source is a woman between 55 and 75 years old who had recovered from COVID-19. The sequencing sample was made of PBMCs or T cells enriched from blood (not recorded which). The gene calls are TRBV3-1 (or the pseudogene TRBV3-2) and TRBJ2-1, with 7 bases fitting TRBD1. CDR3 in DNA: TGTGCCAGCAGCCGGGGCAGGGGGAATATGGATGAGCAGTTCTTC. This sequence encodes CASSRGRGNMDEQFF.